These 21 T cell receptor beta chains were sequenced from one sample in a study of response to subunit inactivated influenza vaccine. MiXCR, run by TCRdb on the RT-PCR reads, gives a single entry per CDR3 protein. Among 300,000 to 350,000 distinct CDR3 sequences listed, roughly 22% were seen once. The sample consisted of PBMCs from blood, taken less than 22 months after vaccination. These receptors originate from a man between 50 and 75 years old who received an inactivated influenza vaccine.

The table lists this clonotype with many counts. The V gene is TRBV20-1, the J gene TRBJ2-1; D perhaps matches TRBD2 (6 bases). V was clipped by 5 bases and J by 12 bases, with 17 bases between them. This CDR3 is built from 12 residues. The germline V gene has CDR1 DFQATT and CDR2 SNEGSKA (reference sequence). The CDR3 here is CSAQWAGWRQFF. CDR3 nucleotide sequence: TGCAGTGCTCAGTGGGCGGGATGGCGGCAGTTCTTC.

This clonotype was found a few times. The chain is built from TRBV27 and TRBJ2-5; TRBD1 matches at 7 bases. The V gene's germline CDR1 is MNHEY and CDR2 SMNVEV (reference sequence). The CDR3 is made up of 14 amino acids. V was clipped by 2 bases and J by 5 bases; unmatched bases: 5. The CDR3 reads CASSLKGARETQYF. CDR3 in DNA: TGTGCCAGCAGTTTAAAGGGGGCGCGGGAGACCCAGTACTTC.

This clonotype has a handful of counts. J is TRBJ2-3 and V is TRBV20-1; TRBD2 aligns across 16 bases. The CDR3 spans 17 residues. Germline CDR1 reads DFQATT; CDR2 reads SNEGSKA (reference sequence). With 4 bases clipped from V and 4 bases from J, the junction kept 8 bases outside the gene matches. This chain's CDR3 is CSATGLAGGPESDTQYF. The CDR3 coding sequence is TGCAGTGCTACGGGACTAGCGGGAGGGCCGGAGTCAGATACGCAGTATTTT.

The CDR3 DNA sequence: TGTGCCTGGAGTGCGGCTTTTGGAAACACCATATATTTT. Translating gives CAWSAAFGNTIYF. V usage is TRBV30 and J usage is TRBJ1-3; D is undetermined. The CDR3 is made up of 13 amino acids. The V gene's germline CDR1 is GTSNPN and CDR2 SVGIG (reference sequence). Trimming took 1 base from V and 3 from J, leaving 7 bases between them.

There are a few counts of this clonotype. The CDR3 region has the DNA TGTGCCAGCAGTTACTCGATTACTGCGGGGGAGAAACGCTACACCTTC. Its protein is CASSYSITAGEKRYTF. V usage is TRBV6-2 or TRBV6-3 and J usage is TRBJ1-2; tentatively, D is TRBD1 (5 bases). The germline V and J ends were trimmed by 0 bases and 9 bases, with 20 bases remaining between them. The CDR3 length is 16 residues. From germline, CDR1 is MNHEY and CDR2 SVGEGT.

This clonotype was seen more than once but under ten times. This rearrangement joins TRBV7-6 to TRBJ2-2, with TRBD2 as a possible D gene (6 bases). V dropped 3 bases and J dropped 3 bases, with 17 bases sitting between them. The CDR3 length is 17 residues. Looked up from germline, CDR1 is SGHVS and CDR2 is FNYEAQ. The CDR3 spells CASSFTSFWEDTGELFF. As DNA, the CDR3 is TGTGCCAGCAGCTTCACTAGTTTCTGGGAGGACACCGGGGAGCTGTTTTTT.

This clonotype was observed many times. This chain joins TRBV5-1 and TRBJ1-6, with D possibly being TRBD1 (5 bases). This CDR3 spans 13 amino acids. Trimming cost V 5 bases and J 7 bases, with 10 bases left between them. Germline values: CDR1 SGHRS, CDR2 YFSETQ. The CDR3 protein is CASSFTGNSPLHF. Written as DNA, the CDR3 is TGCGCCAGCAGTTTTACAGGAAATTCACCCCTCCACTTT.

This clonotype was counted only a few times. This chain joins TRBV11-3 and TRBJ2-3; no definite D call. The CDR3 loop spans 14 amino acids. V was pared by 2 bases and J by 1 base, with 7 bases between. In germline, CDR1 is SGHNT, CDR2 YENEEA. CDR3 in DNA: TGTGCCAGCAGCTTACACAAACGCACAGATACGCAGTATTTT. Its protein is CASSLHKRTDTQYF.

The CDR3: CASSWDRVGSSYNSPLHF. The CDR3 nucleotides are TGTGCCAGCAGTTGGGACAGGGTCGGATCCTCCTATAATTCACCCCTCCACTTT. The V call is TRBV28, the J call TRBJ1-6; TRBD1 agrees at 9 bases. In germline, CDR1 is MDHEN, CDR2 SYDVKM. The V gene end was trimmed by 4 bases and the J gene end by 0 bases; junction bases not matched to a gene: 7. There are 18 residues in the CDR3. Together with reference TRBV28 and TRBJ1-6, the CDR3 gives the full variable domain: DVKVTQSSRYLVKRTGEKVFLECVQDMDHENMFWYRQDPGLGLRLIYFSYDVKMKEKGDIPEGYSVSREKKERFSLILESASTNQTSMYLCASSWDRVGSSYNSPLHFGNGTRLTVT.

The CDR3 DNA reads as TGCGCCAGCAGTCAATCTAAGGCTAGCGGGGGACAAGAGACCCAGTACTTC. It specifies CASSQSKASGGQETQYF. This sequence joins TRBV23-1 and TRBJ2-5; TRBD2 agrees at 10 bases. TRBV23-1 is flagged as an ORF with uncertain function. The CDR3 sequence is 17 residues long. The J segment lost 2 bases and the V segment lost 0 bases, leaving 6 bases of the junction unmatched.

This clonotype was picked up a small number of times. This rearrangement joins TRBV6-5 to TRBJ1-1; 7 bases fit TRBD1. The CDR3 extends over 17 amino acids. Per the germline V gene, CDR1 is MNHEY and CDR2 is SVGAGI. Trimming removed 2 bases from V and 3 bases from J; junction bases left unmatched: 12. This chain's CDR3 is CASSYQQGPRSDTEAFF. Here the CDR3 DNA reads TGTGCCAGCAGTTACCAACAGGGGCCGAGATCGGACACTGAAGCTTTCTTT.

This sequence joins TRBV27 and TRBJ2-7, with D perhaps matching TRBD1 (5 bases). The length of the CDR3 is 12 residues. From germline, CDR1 is MNHEY and CDR2 SMNVEV (reference sequence). V lost 2 bases and J lost 6, with 8 bases in between. The CDR3 DNA follows: TGTGCCAGCAGTTTAATTGGGGCCGAGCAGTACTTC. It specifies CASSLIGAEQYF.

The chain is built from TRBV27 and TRBJ2-2; D not certain. In germline, CDR1 is MNHEY, CDR2 SMNVEV (reference sequence). The CDR3 spans 16 residues. V was cut by 3 bases and J by 7 bases, with 18 bases left in between. The CDR3 nucleotides read TGTGCCAGCAGTTTTGGGTCCCCCTTTATGGTCGGGGAGCTGTTTTTT. It codes for CASSFGSPFMVGELFF.

The genes are TRBV5-1 and TRBJ2-5; TRBD2 aligns across 11 bases. Trimming took 1 base from V and 5 from J; bases not matched to a gene: 10. The CDR3 contains 17 residues. The germline CDR1 and CDR2 sequences are SGHRS and YFSETQ. The CDR3 DNA reads TGCGCCAGCAGCTTGACTAGCGGGGGACTAATCGGGGAGACCCAGTACTTC. This encodes CASSLTSGGLIGETQYF.

This sequence joins TRBV12-3 or TRBV12-4 and TRBJ2-4, with TRBD2 as a possible D gene (5 bases). The CDR3 has 17 residues. The ends were cut back, 2 bases at V and 1 base at J, with 15 bases in the middle. CDR3 in DNA: TGTGCCAGCAGTTTAATAACGACCGGAGGTGCCAAAAACATTCAGTACTTC. It specifies CASSLITTGGAKNIQYF.

This clonotype came up a few times. The chain carries TRBV3-1 and TRBJ1-5; D is uncertain. Germline CDR1 and CDR2: LGHDT and YNNKEL (reference sequence). V was trimmed by 0 bases and J by 9 bases, leaving 9 bases between them. The CDR3 covers 13 residues. The CDR3 loop reads CASSQDLRTPQHF. In DNA form, the CDR3 reads TGTGCCAGCAGCCAAGATCTACGGACGCCCCAGCATTTT.

A few counts support this clonotype. This chain connects TRBV5-1 to TRBJ1-4; D gene uncertain. CDR3 length: 14 amino acids. The V gene lost 2 bases and the J gene lost 0 bases, with 5 bases spanning the gap. Germline lookup yields CDR1 SGHRS and CDR2 YFSETQ. CDR3 nucleotide sequence: TGCGCCAGCAGCTTCAGGCCAACTAATGAAAAACTGTTTTTT. Translating gives CASSFRPTNEKLFF.

The CDR3 bases are TGTGCCATCAGTGAGTCGTGGTTGGGCACTGAAGCTTTCTTT. It is translated as CAISESWLGTEAFF. The chain recombines TRBV10-3 with TRBJ1-1; D remains unclear. There are 14 residues in the CDR3. V was shortened by 0 bases and J by 4 bases, with 9 bases between the two germline ends. In germline, CDR1 is ENHRY, CDR2 SYGVKD.

This chain joins TRBV4-2 and TRBJ1-2; D possibly corresponds to TRBD1 (5 bases). The germline V gene has CDR1 LGHNA and CDR2 YNFKEQ. CDR3 length equals 15 residues. The V end lost 0 bases, the J end lost 8 bases, and 16 bases lay between the germline ends. The CDR3 nucleotides read TGTGCCAGCAGCCAAGATAAGGGCAGGGCTGGAGGCTACACCTTC. As protein: CASSQDKGRAGGYTF.

This clonotype was detected a few times. This chain connects TRBV6-1 to TRBJ1-2; D gene unclear. Germline CDR1 is MNHNS and CDR2 is SASEGT. The length of the CDR3 is 13 residues. V lost 5 bases, J lost 8 bases, and 15 bases lay in between. This CDR3 reads CASSPRAVEGYTF. For the CDR3, the DNA is TGTGCCAGCAGTCCTCGGGCCGTTGAAGGCTACACCTTC.

At least ten counts were recorded for this clonotype. V is TRBV2 and J is TRBJ1-4; no firm D call. The CDR3 totals 15 residues. V shed 4 bases and J shed 0 bases, with 9 bases lying between them. Germline V gene lookup returns CDR1 SNHLY and CDR2 FYNNEI. CDR3 DNA: TGTGCCAGCAGTGCCCCGGGTGCAACTAATGAAAAACTGTTTTTT. Encoded protein: CASSAPGATNEKLFF.